This T cell receptor beta chain was retrieved from a study of early T cells in non-severe SARS-CoV-2 infection. The CDR3 length is 14 residues. The V gene's germline CDR1 is SGHKS and CDR2 YYEKEE (reference sequence). The ends were cut back, 4 bases at V and 4 bases at J, with 14 bases in the middle. The table lists this clonotype with many counts. Each CDR3 protein is one row after TCRdb ran MiXCR on the 5' RACE reads. The top ten clones hold roughly 5% of a sample with around 58,000 distinct CDR3 sequences, over 4% of them seen once. Sequencing used whole blood. The clonotype was recovered from an adult who was a healthcare worker with PCR-confirmed SARS-CoV-2 infection or an uninfected control (not recorded which). The chain uses TRBV5-5 and TRBJ1-1, with D maybe TRBD1 (5 bases). The CDR3 DNA is TGTGCCAGCAGCACCATCCCAGGGTCCACTGAAGCTTTCTTT. This codes for CASSTIPGSTEAFF.